These 16 T cell receptor beta chains originate from one sample sequenced in a study of T cell responses to AZD1222 COVID-19 vaccine. Generated by immunoSEQ multiplex PCR, the TCRdb table keeps only in-frame clones and is missing some. The sample carries about 120,000 clones, roughly 91% recorded once. This sample comprised peripheral blood, obtained 28 days after the second AZD1222 dose. The receptors were gathered from an adult who received the AZD1222 COVID-19 vaccine.

This CDR3 is CASSPTEGEKLFF. The DNA of the CDR3 is TGTGCCAGCTCACCAACCGAGGGTGAAAAACTGTTTTTT. The chain carries TRBV18 and TRBJ1-4; D gene unclear. Trimming cost V 2 bases and J 7 bases, with 8 bases left between them. In germline, CDR1 is KGHSH, CDR2 LQKENI. The CDR3 has 13 residues.

The chain couples TRBV5-4 to TRBJ1-2; 7 bases align to TRBD1. With 4 bases clipped from V and 5 bases from J, the junction kept 2 bases outside the gene matches. The CDR3 consists of 12 residues. Germline V gives CDR1 SGHNT, CDR2 YYREEE (reference sequence). The CDR3 reads CASSLTGYGYTF. The CDR3 nucleotides are TGTGCCAGCAGCCTGACAGGGTATGGCTACACCTTC.

This chain links TRBV6-1 with TRBJ2-3, with D hard to call. This CDR3 contains 14 residues. Trimming took 3 bases from V and 0 from J, leaving 7 bases between them. CDR1 and CDR2 from the germline V gene are MNHNS and SASEGT. CDR3 loop: CASSEPTSTDTQYF. CDR3 coding DNA: TGTGCCAGCAGTGAGCCGACTAGCACAGATACGCAGTATTTT.

The J gene is TRBJ2-7, the V gene TRBV5-8, with no clear D. Between the trimmed V and J ends, which lost 1 base and 4 bases, there was a span of 0 bases. The germline V gene encodes CDR1 SGHTS and CDR2 YDEGEE. This CDR3 has 10 residues. CDR3 DNA: TGTGCCAGCAGCTTGTACGAGCAGTACTTC. Amino acid sequence: CASSLYEQYF.

The chain combines TRBV19 with TRBJ1-5; D is possibly TRBD1 (6 bases). V lost 8 bases and J 4 bases, leaving 21 bases between the germline ends. Germline CDR1 and CDR2: LNHDA and SQIVND (reference sequence). The CDR3 runs to 16 residues. CDR3 residues: CASGGWGAHSNQPQHF. The CDR3 bases are TGTGCCAGTGGGGGATGGGGGGCGCATTCTAATCAGCCCCAGCATTTT.

V usage is TRBV9 and J usage is TRBJ1-1; 7 bases match TRBD1. There are 15 residues in the CDR3. The J segment lost 3 bases and the V segment lost 3 bases, leaving 8 bases of the junction unmatched. In germline, CDR1 is SGDLS, CDR2 YYNGEE. CDR3 sequence (DNA): TGTGCCAGCAGCGGCCGGGACAGCTACCACACTGAAGCTTTCTTT. Amino acids: CASSGRDSYHTEAFF.

The chain has TRBV6-5 and TRBJ2-2; tentatively, D is TRBD1 (5 bases). CDR1 and CDR2 (germline): MNHEY, SVGAGI. This CDR3 region has 15 residues. Trimming cost V 0 bases and J 5 bases, with 10 bases left between them. The CDR3 loop is CASSYSMPGTGELFF. The DNA of the CDR3 is TGTGCCAGCAGTTACTCGATGCCAGGGACCGGGGAGCTGTTTTTT.

This clone has only a few counts. This rearrangement joins TRBV11-2 to TRBJ1-6, with D unresolved. Between the trimmed V and J ends, which lost 5 bases and 6 bases, there was a span of 8 bases. CDR3 length equals 13 residues. CDR1 and CDR2 from the germline V gene are SGHAT and FQNNGV. This CDR3 reads CASSRGSNSPLHF. As DNA, the CDR3 is TGTGCCAGCAGCCGCGGTAGTAATTCACCCCTCCACTTT.

The chain has TRBV10-1 and TRBJ2-6; unclear D gene. The germline V and J ends were trimmed by 2 bases and 4 bases, with 3 bases remaining between them. Per the germline V gene, CDR1 is WNHNN and CDR2 is SYGVQD (reference sequence). The CDR3 has 13 residues. CDR3 in amino acids: CASSEEGANVLTF. CDR3 coding DNA: TGCGCCAGCAGTGAGGAGGGGGCCAACGTCCTGACTTTC.

The sample holds one count of this clone. The chain couples TRBV14 to TRBJ1-1; 8 bases are shared with TRBD1. CDR1 is SGHDN, CDR2 FVKESK, per germline. With V trimmed by 3 bases and J by 4 bases, 10 bases remained unmatched. There are 16 residues in the CDR3. The CDR3 loop is CASSQRTGLGGTEAFF. The CDR3 DNA reads as TGTGCCAGCAGCCAGAGGACAGGGTTAGGGGGCACTGAAGCTTTCTTT.

The chain has TRBV10-3 and TRBJ2-5, with 7 bases lining up with TRBD1. Germline values: CDR1 ENHRY, CDR2 SYGVKD. This CDR3 region has 16 residues. The V gene end was trimmed by 2 bases and the J gene end by 0 bases; junction bases not matched to a gene: 6. Written as DNA, the CDR3 is TGTGCCATCAGTGAGAGGCAGGGGGAGCACCAAGAGACCCAGTACTTC. Translating gives CAISERQGEHQETQYF.

The J gene is TRBJ2-5, the V gene TRBV18; D is ambiguous. The germline CDR1 and CDR2 sequences are KGHSH and LQKENI. This CDR3 region has 15 residues. V was clipped by 2 bases and J by 2 bases, with 12 bases between them. The CDR3, as DNA: TGTGCCAGCTCACCAGGCGGACCGGGTCAAGAGACCCAGTACTTC. Its translation: CASSPGGPGQETQYF. Full variable domain (missing parts from reference TRBV18 and TRBJ2-5): NAGVMQNPRHLVRRRGQEARLRCSPMKGHSHVYWYRQLPEEGLKFMVYLQKENIIDESGMPKERFSAEFPKEGPSILRIQQVVRGDSAAYFCASSPGGPGQETQYFGPGTRLLVL.

The V gene is TRBV4-3, the J gene TRBJ2-7; 9 bases line up with TRBD2. The CDR3 has 15 amino acids. V gave up 6 bases and J gave up 1 base; unmatched junction bases: 7. Germline-derived CDR1 and CDR2 are LGHNA and YSLEER. The CDR3 reads CASRQGSGGSYEQYF. CDR3 DNA: TGCGCCAGCAGACAGGGGAGCGGGGGGTCCTACGAGCAGTACTTC.

The chain links TRBV3-1 (or the pseudogene TRBV3-2) to TRBJ2-5; no clear D. The germline CDR1 and CDR2 sequences are LGHDT and YNNKEL (reference sequence). CDR3 size: 11 residues. The V end lost 2 bases, the J end lost 7 bases, and 5 bases lay between the germline ends. In nucleotides, the CDR3 is TGTGCCAGCAGCCAATCCGGGACCCAGTACTTC. The encoded protein is CASSQSGTQYF.

The V and J genes are TRBV6-1 and TRBJ1-5; TRBD1 agrees at 9 bases. Germline assignment: CDR1 MNHNS and CDR2 SASEGT. V lost 1 base, J lost 12 bases, and 7 bases stayed unmatched. There are 14 residues in the CDR3. The CDR3 here is CASSEVWDREGQHF. Here the CDR3 DNA reads TGTGCCAGCAGTGAAGTTTGGGACAGGGAGGGCCAGCATTTT.

The chain employs TRBV20-1 and TRBJ2-3; tentative D call: TRBD1 (6 bases). CDR1 DFQATT and CDR2 SNEGSKA come from the germline V gene (reference sequence). The length of the CDR3 is 16 residues. Trimming shortened V by 3 bases and J by 0 bases, and 16 bases separated the two germline ends. The CDR3 spells CSASRIRTESTDTQYF. CDR3 coding DNA: TGCAGTGCTAGTCGGATTAGGACAGAGAGCACAGATACGCAGTATTTT.